Here is one T cell receptor (beta chain) with its context. The target antigen is unknown. The study ran its PCR with 60 Vbeta and 13 Jbeta primers. Data came from immunoSEQ multiplex PCR; TCRdb stores just in-frame clones and leaves some out. The sample gives about 100,000 clones, roughly three quarters of which show up once; around 3.8% is in the top ten. Germline assignment: CDR1 SGDLS and CDR2 YYNGEE. The V gene end was trimmed by 4 bases and the J gene end by 2 bases; junction bases not matched to a gene: 5. There are 15 residues in the CDR3. This sample stems from a study of cytomegalovirus exposure and HLA in healthy donors. Study information: Around 200 million T cells yielded roughly 120 million unique TCR beta sequences, as an earlier analysis found. Study outcomes and limitations: According to an earlier analysis, most TCR beta V segments yielded productive rearrangements about 87% or about 30% of the time.

The specimen sequenced was PBMCs. This clonotype was obtained from a woman aged 40 to 50 in good health and CMV-seronegative. The chain joins TRBV9 to TRBJ2-3; 9 positions match TRBD1. In nucleotides, the CDR3 is TGTGCCAGCAGCCTCCGACAGGGGGACACAGATACGCAGTATTTT. Translated: CASSLRQGDTDTQYF.